This TCR beta chain was identified during a study of T cells expressing NK-cell markers. This CDR3 spans 13 amino acids. TCRdb derives one entry per CDR3 protein from the 5' RACE reads, leaving out DNA. The sample includes some 450,000 distinct CDR3 sequences. V and J are TRBV12-3 or TRBV12-4 and TRBJ2-5. Sequences were obtained from blood T cells: a sorted CD56 or NKG2C T cell subset, CD4+ or CD8+ T cells, or bulk PBMC T cells (not recorded which). The clonotype was recovered from a woman aged 18-70 years in good health. CDR3 sequence: CASSPTYRETQYF.